This TCR beta chain emerged from a study of blood T cells in healthy people across ages. Germline lookup yields CDR1 DFQATT and CDR2 SNEGSKA (reference sequence). CDR3 length: 16 residues. Alongside a J-beta primer mix, a sample-barcoded 5' primer served in a second PCR lasting about 6 to 11 cycles. Every sample gave at least 2.5 million paired-end reads containing CDR3. TCRdb itself ran the 5' RACE reads through MiXCR, one entry per CDR3 protein. This table holds 780,000 or so distinct CDR3 sequences, roughly three fifths found once. The V and J genes are TRBV20-1 and TRBJ2-4; 9 positions match TRBD2. The DNA matches TRBJ2-7 better at its end, which makes the J call doubtful. This clonotype was sampled from a middle-aged man in good health. What was sequenced was blood. The CDR3 protein is CSAPSGLANPLDEQYF. The CDR3 DNA follows: TGCAGTGCACCCTCGGGACTAGCCAATCCTTTGGACGAGCAGTACTTC.